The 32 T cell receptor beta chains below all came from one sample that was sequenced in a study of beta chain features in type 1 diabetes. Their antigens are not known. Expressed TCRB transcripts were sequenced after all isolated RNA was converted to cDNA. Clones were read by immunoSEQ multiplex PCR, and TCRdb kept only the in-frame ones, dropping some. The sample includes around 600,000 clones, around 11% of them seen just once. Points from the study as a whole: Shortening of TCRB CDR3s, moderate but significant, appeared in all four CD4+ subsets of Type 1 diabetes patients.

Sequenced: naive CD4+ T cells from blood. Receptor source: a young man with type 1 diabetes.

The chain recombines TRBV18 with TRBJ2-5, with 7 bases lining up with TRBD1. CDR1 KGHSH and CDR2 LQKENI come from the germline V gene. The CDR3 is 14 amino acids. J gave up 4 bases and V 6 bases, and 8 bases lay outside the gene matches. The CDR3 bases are TGTGCCAGCTCCACGACAGGGCTGGGAGAGACCCAGTACTTC. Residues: CASSTTGLGETQYF.

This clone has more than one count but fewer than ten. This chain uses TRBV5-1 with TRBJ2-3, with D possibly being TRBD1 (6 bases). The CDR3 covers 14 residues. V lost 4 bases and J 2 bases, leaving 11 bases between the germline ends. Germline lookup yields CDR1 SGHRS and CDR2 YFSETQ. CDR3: CASSVGAFTDTQYF. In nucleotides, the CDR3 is TGCGCCAGCAGCGTGGGGGCCTTCACAGATACGCAGTATTTT.

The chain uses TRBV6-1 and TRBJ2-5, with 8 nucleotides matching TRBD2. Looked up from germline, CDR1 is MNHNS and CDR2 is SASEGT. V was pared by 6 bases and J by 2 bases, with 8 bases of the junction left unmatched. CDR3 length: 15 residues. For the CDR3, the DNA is TGTGCCAGCAGCACGGGACTAGTAACTCAAGAGACCCAGTACTTC. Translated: CASSTGLVTQETQYF.

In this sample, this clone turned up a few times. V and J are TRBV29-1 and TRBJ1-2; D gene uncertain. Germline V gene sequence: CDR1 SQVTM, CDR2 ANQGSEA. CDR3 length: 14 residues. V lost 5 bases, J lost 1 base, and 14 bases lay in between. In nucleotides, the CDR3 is TGCAGCGTTCTCGGATCGGAGGGTAACTATGGCTACACCTTC. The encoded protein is CSVLGSEGNYGYTF.

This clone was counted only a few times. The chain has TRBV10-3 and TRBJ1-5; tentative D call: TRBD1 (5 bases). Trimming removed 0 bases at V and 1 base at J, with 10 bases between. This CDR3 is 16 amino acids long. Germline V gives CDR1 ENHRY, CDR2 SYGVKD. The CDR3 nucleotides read TGTGCCATCAGTGAGTCGAAAGGGACCAGCAATCAGCCCCAGCATTTT. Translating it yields CAISESKGTSNQPQHF.

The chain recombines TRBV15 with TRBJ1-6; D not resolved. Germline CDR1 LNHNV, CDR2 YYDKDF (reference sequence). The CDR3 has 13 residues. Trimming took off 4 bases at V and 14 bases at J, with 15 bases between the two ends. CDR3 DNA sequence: TGTGCCACCAGCAAAATCACCGACGGGTCCCTCCACTTT. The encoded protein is CATSKITDGSLHF.

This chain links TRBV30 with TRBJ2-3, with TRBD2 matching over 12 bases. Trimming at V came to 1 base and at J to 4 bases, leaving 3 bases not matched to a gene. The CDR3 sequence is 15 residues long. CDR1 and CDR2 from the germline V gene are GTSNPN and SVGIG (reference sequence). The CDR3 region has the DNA TGTGCCTGGAGTGCTCTAGCGGGGGGGCCAGATACGCAGTATTTT. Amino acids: CAWSALAGGPDTQYF.

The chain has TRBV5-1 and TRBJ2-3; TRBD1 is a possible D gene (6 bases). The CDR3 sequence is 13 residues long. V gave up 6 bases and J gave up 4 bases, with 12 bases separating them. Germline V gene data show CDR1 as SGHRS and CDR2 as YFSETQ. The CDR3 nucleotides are TGCGCCAGCAACACAGGGACGGCAGATACGCAGTATTTT. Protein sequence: CASNTGTADTQYF.

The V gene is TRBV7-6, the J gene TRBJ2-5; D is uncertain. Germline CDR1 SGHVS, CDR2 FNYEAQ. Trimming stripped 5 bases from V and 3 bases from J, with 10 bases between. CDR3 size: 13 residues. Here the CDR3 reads CASSQQPEETQYF. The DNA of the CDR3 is TGTGCCAGCAGCCAACAGCCAGAAGAGACCCAGTACTTC.

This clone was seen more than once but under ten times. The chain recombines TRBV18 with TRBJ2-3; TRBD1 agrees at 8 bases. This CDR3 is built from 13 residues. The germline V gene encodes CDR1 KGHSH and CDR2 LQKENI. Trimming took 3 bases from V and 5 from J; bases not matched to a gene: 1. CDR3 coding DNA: TGTGCCAGCTCACCTGACAGGGGAGATACGCAGTATTTT. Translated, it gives CASSPDRGDTQYF.

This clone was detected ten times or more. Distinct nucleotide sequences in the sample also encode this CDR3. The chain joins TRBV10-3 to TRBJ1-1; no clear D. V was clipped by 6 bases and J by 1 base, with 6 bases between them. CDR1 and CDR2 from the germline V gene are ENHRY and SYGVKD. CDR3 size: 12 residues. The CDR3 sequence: CAIREGNTEAFF. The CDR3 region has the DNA TGTGCCATCAGGGAGGGGAACACTGAAGCTTTCTTT.

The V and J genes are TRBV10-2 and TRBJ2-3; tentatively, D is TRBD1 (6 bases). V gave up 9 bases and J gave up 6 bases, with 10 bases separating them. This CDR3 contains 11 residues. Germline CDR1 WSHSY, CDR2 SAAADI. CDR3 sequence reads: CASSGVDTQYF. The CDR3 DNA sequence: TGCGCCAGTTCAGGGGTTGATACGCAGTATTTT.

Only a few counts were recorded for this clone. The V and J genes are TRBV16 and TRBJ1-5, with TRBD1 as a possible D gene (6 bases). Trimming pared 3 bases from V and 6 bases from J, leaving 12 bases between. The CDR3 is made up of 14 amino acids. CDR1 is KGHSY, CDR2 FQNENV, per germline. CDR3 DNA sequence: TGTGCCAGCAGCCATCACAGGGATCCTCAGCCCCAGCATTTT. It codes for CASSHHRDPQPQHF.

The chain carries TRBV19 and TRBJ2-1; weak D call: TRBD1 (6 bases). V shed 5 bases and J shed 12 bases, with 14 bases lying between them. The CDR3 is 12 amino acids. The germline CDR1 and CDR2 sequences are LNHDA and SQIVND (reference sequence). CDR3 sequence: CASSPRTDWQFF. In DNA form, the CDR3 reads TGTGCCAGTAGTCCGAGGACAGACTGGCAGTTCTTC.

CDR3 region: CSVEDFYGHYGYTF. In nucleotides, the CDR3 is TGCAGCGTTGAAGATTTTTACGGTCACTATGGCTACACCTTC. This sequence joins TRBV29-1 and TRBJ1-2; D not certain. Trimming pared 0 bases from V and 3 bases from J, leaving 11 bases between. The CDR3 covers 14 residues. Germline lookup yields CDR1 SQVTM and CDR2 ANQGSEA.

CDR3 amino acids: CASSQWDRYNEQFF. CDR3 bases: TGTGCCAGCAGCCAATGGGACAGATACAATGAGCAGTTCTTC. The chain links TRBV27 to TRBJ2-1, with TRBD1 matching 7 bases. CDR3 length: 14 amino acids. Per the germline V gene, CDR1 is MNHEY and CDR2 is SMNVEV (reference sequence). J lost 4 bases, V lost 6 bases, and 6 bases had no gene match.

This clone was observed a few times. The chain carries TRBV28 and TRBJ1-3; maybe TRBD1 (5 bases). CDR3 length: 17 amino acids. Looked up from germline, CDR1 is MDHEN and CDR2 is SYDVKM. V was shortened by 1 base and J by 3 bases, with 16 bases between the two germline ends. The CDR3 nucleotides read TGTGCCAGCAGTTTATACGTTGAGGGGAATGATGGAAACACCATATATTTT. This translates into CASSLYVEGNDGNTIYF.

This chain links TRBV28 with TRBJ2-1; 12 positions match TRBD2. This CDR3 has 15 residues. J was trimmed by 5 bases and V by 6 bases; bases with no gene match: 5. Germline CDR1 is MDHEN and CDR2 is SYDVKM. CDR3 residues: CASSPRLAGDNEQFF. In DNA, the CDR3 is TGTGCCAGCAGCCCTAGACTAGCGGGGGACAATGAGCAGTTCTTC.

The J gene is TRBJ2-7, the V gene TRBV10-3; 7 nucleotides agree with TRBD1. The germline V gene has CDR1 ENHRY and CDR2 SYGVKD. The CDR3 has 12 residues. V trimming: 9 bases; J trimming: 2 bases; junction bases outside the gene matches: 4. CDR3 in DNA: TGTGCCATACGACAGGGTACCTACGAGCAGTACTTC. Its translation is CAIRQGTYEQYF.

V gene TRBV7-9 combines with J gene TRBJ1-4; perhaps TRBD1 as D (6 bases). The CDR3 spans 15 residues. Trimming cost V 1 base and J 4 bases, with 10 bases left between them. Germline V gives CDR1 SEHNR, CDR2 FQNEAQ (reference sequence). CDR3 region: CASSLVTGLNEKLFF. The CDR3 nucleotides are TGTGCCAGCAGCTTAGTCACAGGGCTTAATGAAAAACTGTTTTTT.

CDR3 region: CASSLARSEAVKLFF. CDR3 DNA sequence: TGTGCCAGCAGCTTAGCTCGTAGCGAGGCGGTCAAACTGTTTTTT. The genes are TRBV7-8 and TRBJ1-4, with D unclear. The CDR3 runs 15 residues. Per the germline V gene, CDR1 is SGHVS and CDR2 is FQNEAQ. V was cut by 0 bases and J by 11 bases, with 16 bases left in between.

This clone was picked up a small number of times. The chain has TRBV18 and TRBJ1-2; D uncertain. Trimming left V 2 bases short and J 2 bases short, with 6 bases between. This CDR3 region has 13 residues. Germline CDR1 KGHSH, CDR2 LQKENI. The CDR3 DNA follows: TGTGCCAGCTCACCAGGACTCAACTATGGCTACACCTTC. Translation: CASSPGLNYGYTF.

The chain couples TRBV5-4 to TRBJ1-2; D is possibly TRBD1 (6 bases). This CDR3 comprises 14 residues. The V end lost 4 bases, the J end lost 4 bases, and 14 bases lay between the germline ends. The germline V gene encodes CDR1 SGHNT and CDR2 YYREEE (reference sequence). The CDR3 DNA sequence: TGTGCCAGCAGCCGAGGGGGTGAGGGCTATGGCTACACCTTC. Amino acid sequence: CASSRGGEGYGYTF.

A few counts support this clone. The CDR3 coding sequence is TGTGCCAGCAGCTCCTCCGGGACTAGCGGCTACGAGCAGTACTTC. It translates to CASSSSGTSGYEQYF. The genes are TRBV7-2 and TRBJ2-7; 11 bases fit TRBD2. J gave up 3 bases and V 4 bases, and 5 bases lay outside the gene matches. The CDR3 runs 15 residues. Germline CDR1 and CDR2: SGHTA and FQGNSA.

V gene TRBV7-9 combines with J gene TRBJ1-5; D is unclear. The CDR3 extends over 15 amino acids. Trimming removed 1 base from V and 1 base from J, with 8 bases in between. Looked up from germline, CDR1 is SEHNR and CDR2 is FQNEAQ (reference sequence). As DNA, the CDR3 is TGTGCCAGCAGCTTAGGAGGGATCAGCAATCAGCCCCAGCATTTT. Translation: CASSLGGISNQPQHF.

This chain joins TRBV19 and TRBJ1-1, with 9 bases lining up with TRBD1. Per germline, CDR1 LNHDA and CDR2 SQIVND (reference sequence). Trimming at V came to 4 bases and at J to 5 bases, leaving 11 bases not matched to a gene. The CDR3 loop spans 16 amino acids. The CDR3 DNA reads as TGTGCCAGTAGTACCTCGGGACAGGGACGAGGGACTGAAGCTTTCTTT. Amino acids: CASSTSGQGRGTEAFF.

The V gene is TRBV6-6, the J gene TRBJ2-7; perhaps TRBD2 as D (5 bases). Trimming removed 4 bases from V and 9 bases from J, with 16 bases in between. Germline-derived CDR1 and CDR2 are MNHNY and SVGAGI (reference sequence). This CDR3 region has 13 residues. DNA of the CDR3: TGTGCCAGCAGTTTCCCGGGGTCCAAAGGGCAGTACTTC. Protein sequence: CASSFPGSKGQYF.

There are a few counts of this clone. In DNA form, the CDR3 reads TGTGCCAGCAGCTTAGGGGTGGCGGTGGGCACTGAAGCTTTCTTT. Translating gives CASSLGVAVGTEAFF. The chain combines TRBV7-2 with TRBJ1-1, with no clear D. The CDR3 has 15 residues. Germline V lookup: CDR1 SGHTA, CDR2 FQGNSA. With 1 base removed from V and 4 bases from J, the gap between germline ends came to 13 bases.

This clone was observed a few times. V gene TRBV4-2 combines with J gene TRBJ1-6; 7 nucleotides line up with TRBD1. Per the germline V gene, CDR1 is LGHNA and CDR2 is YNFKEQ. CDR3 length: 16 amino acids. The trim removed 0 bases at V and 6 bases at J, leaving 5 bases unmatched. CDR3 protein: CASSQEGDRPNSPLHF. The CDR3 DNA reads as TGTGCCAGCAGCCAAGAAGGGGACAGACCTAATTCACCCCTCCACTTT.

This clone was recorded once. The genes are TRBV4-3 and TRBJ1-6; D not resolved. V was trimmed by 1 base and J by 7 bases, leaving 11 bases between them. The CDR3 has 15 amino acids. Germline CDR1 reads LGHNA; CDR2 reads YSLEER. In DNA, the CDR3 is TGCGCCAGCAGCCAAGGAAGGGCGAACAATTCACCCCTCCACTTT. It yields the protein CASSQGRANNSPLHF.

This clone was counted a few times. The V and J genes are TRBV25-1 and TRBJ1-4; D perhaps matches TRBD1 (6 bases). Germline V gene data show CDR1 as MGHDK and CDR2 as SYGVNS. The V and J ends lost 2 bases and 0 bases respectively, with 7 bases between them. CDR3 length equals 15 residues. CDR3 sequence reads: CASSEPGATNEKLFF. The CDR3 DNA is TGTGCCAGCAGTGAACCAGGGGCAACTAATGAAAAACTGTTTTTT.

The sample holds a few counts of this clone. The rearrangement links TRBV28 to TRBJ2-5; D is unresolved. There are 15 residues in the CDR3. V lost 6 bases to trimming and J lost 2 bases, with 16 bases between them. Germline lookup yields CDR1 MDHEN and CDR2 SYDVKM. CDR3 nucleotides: TGTGCCAGCAGCCTCGCCCGACTGGCACAAGAGACCCAGTACTTC. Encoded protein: CASSLARLAQETQYF.